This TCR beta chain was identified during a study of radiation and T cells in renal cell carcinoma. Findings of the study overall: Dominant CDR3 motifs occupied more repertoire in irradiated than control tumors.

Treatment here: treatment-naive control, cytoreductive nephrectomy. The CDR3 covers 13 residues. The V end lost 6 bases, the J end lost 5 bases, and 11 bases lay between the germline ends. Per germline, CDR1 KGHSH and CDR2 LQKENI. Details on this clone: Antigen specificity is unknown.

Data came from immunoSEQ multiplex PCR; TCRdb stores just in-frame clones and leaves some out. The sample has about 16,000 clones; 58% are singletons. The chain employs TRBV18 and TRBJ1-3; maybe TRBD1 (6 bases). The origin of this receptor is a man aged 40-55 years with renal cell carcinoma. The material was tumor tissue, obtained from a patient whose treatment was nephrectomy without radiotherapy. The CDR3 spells CASSPQGRNTIYF. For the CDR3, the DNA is TGTGCCAGCTCTCCCCAGGGGAGAAACACCATATATTTT.